The 15 T cell receptor beta chains below come from one sample, sequenced in a study of blood T cells in healthy people across ages. A second about 7 to 12 cycle PCR used barcoded and J-beta primers. A single record per CDR3 protein comes from TCRdb applying MiXCR to the 5' RACE reads. The sample carries more than 800,000 distinct CDR3 sequences, 29% recorded once. Input material: blood. These TCRs come from a woman of 80 years or more in good health.

This clonotype was counted a few times. This sequence joins TRBV7-9 and TRBJ2-7; TRBD1 matches at 8 bases. The length of the CDR3 is 11 residues. Germline CDR1 SEHNR, CDR2 FQNEAQ (reference sequence). The V and J ends lost 5 bases and 11 bases, in that order; junction bases with no gene match: 5. In DNA form, the CDR3 reads TGTGCCAGCAGCGACAGGGGTCGGAAGTACTTC. Its protein is CASSDRGRKYF.

This clonotype was observed a handful of times. This chain links TRBV20-1 with TRBJ1-5, with TRBD1 matching 7 bases. The CDR3 runs 15 residues. V was clipped by 6 bases and J by 7 bases; unmatched bases: 15. Germline V gene sequence: CDR1 DFQATT, CDR2 SNEGSKA (reference sequence). CDR3 residues: CSAPPGTGVSQPQHF. The CDR3 region has the DNA TGCAGTGCCCCCCCAGGAACAGGGGTCAGCCAGCCCCAGCATTTT.

Note on this clonotype: This sequence may be a read error, since a much larger clone differs from it by one base. The CDR3 is CANSPGQVPEQFF. CDR3 sequence (DNA): TGTGCCAACAGCCCAGGACAGGTTCCTGAGCAGTTCTTC. The rearrangement joins TRBV7-9 to TRBJ2-1; 7 nucleotides agree with TRBD1. Germline values: CDR1 SEHNR, CDR2 FQNEAQ (reference sequence). CDR3 size: 13 residues.

This clonotype came up a few times. The chain couples TRBV4-3 to TRBJ1-4; D remains unclear. The CDR3 is made up of 19 amino acids. CDR1 is LGHNA, CDR2 YSLEER, per germline. Trimming removed 0 bases at V and 0 bases at J, with 17 bases between. In nucleotides, the CDR3 is TGCGCCAGCAGCCAAGAATTCGGCCGGCTTTTTGCAACTAATGAAAAACTGTTTTTT. Translation: CASSQEFGRLFATNEKLFF.

Comments on this clonotype: A junction end diverges from the germline sequence, so it may reflect a read error. The V gene is TRBV19, the J gene TRBJ1-2, with no clear D. Looked up from germline, CDR1 is LNHDA and CDR2 is SQIVND (reference sequence). The CDR3 is made up of 13 amino acids. The CDR3 DNA sequence: TGTGTCAGTCACGGTGTGGGTAAGAGTGGCTACACCTTC. Encoded protein: CVSHGVGKSGYTF.

This rearrangement joins TRBV6-2 or TRBV6-3 to TRBJ2-2, with 10 bases identical to TRBD2. The CDR3 loop spans 18 amino acids. Germline lookup yields CDR1 MNHEY and CDR2 SVGEGT. V was clipped by 0 bases and J by 5 bases; unmatched bases: 9. The CDR3 region is CASSYSPSGGARTGELFF. DNA for the CDR3: TGTGCCAGCAGTTACTCGCCGAGCGGGGGGGCCCGAACCGGGGAGCTGTTTTTT.

The sample holds many counts of this clonotype. This chain uses TRBV7-2 with TRBJ1-5; maybe TRBD1 (6 bases). The germline CDR1 and CDR2 sequences are SGHTA and FQGNSA. CDR3 size: 15 residues. V was trimmed by 5 bases and J by 7 bases, leaving 18 bases between them. The DNA for the CDR3 is TGTGCCAGCAGCCCCGGGCGGGGGGCATGGCAGCCCCAGCATTTT. Translation gives CASSPGRGAWQPQHF.

This chain links TRBV3-1 with TRBJ1-6, with D perhaps TRBD1 (5 bases). The CDR3 length is 13 residues. From germline, CDR1 is LGHDT and CDR2 YNNKEL (reference sequence). V lost 1 base and J lost 14, with 12 bases in between. The CDR3 reads CASSQGDGLSLHF. The CDR3, as DNA: TGTGCCAGCAGCCAAGGGGACGGACTTTCCCTCCACTTT.

This clonotype was observed a handful of times. The chain uses TRBV4-1 and TRBJ1-4; 7 bases are a match to TRBD1. The V and J ends lost 1 base and 8 bases, in that order; junction bases with no gene match: 4. Germline lookup yields CDR1 MGHRA and CDR2 YSYEKL. The CDR3 covers 14 residues. The CDR3 region has the DNA TGCGCCAGCAGCCAAGTACAGGGGTCGGAAAAACTGTTTTTT. This translates into CASSQVQGSEKLFF.

The chain carries TRBV6-2 or TRBV6-3 and TRBJ1-2; the match to TRBD1 covers 7 bases. Germline assignment: CDR1 MNHEY and CDR2 SVGEGT. The V and J ends lost 5 bases and 4 bases, in that order; junction bases with no gene match: 10. The CDR3 is 15 residues long. CDR3 in amino acids: CASSANNRGVYGYTF. The CDR3 DNA sequence: TGTGCCAGCAGTGCTAACAACAGGGGCGTCTATGGCTACACCTTC.

V is TRBV7-9 and J is TRBJ1-1, with TRBD1 as a possible D gene (5 bases). This CDR3 region has 15 residues. Germline CDR1 reads SEHNR; CDR2 reads FQNEAQ (reference sequence). V dropped 1 base and J dropped 3 bases, with 12 bases sitting between them. This chain's CDR3 is CASSLGGRRYTEAFF. CDR3 coding DNA: TGTGCCAGCAGCTTAGGGGGCAGGAGATACACTGAAGCTTTCTTT.

The chain carries TRBV12-3 or TRBV12-4 and TRBJ2-5; 8 positions match TRBD1. V was pared by 3 bases and J by 5 bases, with 5 bases of the junction left unmatched. The CDR3 consists of 14 residues. The CDR3 loop is CASSLNQGAETQYF. DNA of the CDR3: TGTGCCAGCAGTTTGAACCAGGGGGCGGAGACCCAGTACTTC.

This clonotype showed up many times. V gene TRBV6-6 combines with J gene TRBJ2-1, with 10 positions matching TRBD2. V shed 8 bases, J shed 9 bases, and the junction held 16 bases outside the gene matches. From germline, CDR1 is MNHNY and CDR2 SVGAGI (reference sequence). The CDR3 is 16 residues long. CDR3 amino acids: CASAERAGGLYSEQFF. The CDR3 DNA reads as TGTGCCAGCGCCGAACGAGCGGGGGGGCTTTATAGTGAGCAGTTCTTC.

The chain joins TRBV6-5 to TRBJ1-3; TRBD1 aligns across 7 bases. J was trimmed by 2 bases and V by 0 bases; bases with no gene match: 1. The V gene's germline CDR1 is MNHEY and CDR2 SVGAGI. The CDR3 consists of 15 residues. The CDR3 DNA reads TGTGCCAGCAGTTACTCCGGGACAGCTGGAAACACCATATATTTT. The encoded protein is CASSYSGTAGNTIYF.

The chain links TRBV5-1 to TRBJ2-1; D might be TRBD1 (6 bases). The CDR3 runs 15 residues. CDR1 SGHRS and CDR2 YFSETQ come from the germline V gene. V dropped 5 bases and J dropped 3 bases, with 15 bases sitting between them. CDR3 residues: CASRAGAGDYNEQFF. The CDR3 DNA reads TGCGCCAGCAGAGCAGGGGCAGGAGACTACAATGAGCAGTTCTTC.